A single sample gave rise to the 21 T cell receptor beta chains below, sequenced in a study of blood T cells in healthy people across ages. Using a J-beta primer mix together with a sample-barcoded 5' primer, a second PCR was run for about 6 to 12 cycles. MiXCR was run by TCRdb on the 5' RACE reads, yielding one entry per CDR3 protein. The sample records about 640,000 distinct CDR3 sequences, about 30% being singletons. The sample taken for sequencing was blood. Source of these receptors: an elderly woman in good health.

J is TRBJ2-2 and V is TRBV2; no reliable D call. With 7 bases removed from V and 3 bases from J, the gap between germline ends came to 12 bases. There are 14 residues in the CDR3. In germline, CDR1 is SNHLY, CDR2 FYNNEI. CDR3 nucleotides: TGTGCCAGCAACCAGGCAGGATACACCGGGGAGCTGTTTTTT. It translates to CASNQAGYTGELFF.

The V and J genes are TRBV5-6 and TRBJ2-1, with TRBD1 identical over 7 bases. CDR1 is SGHDT, CDR2 YYEEEE, per germline. This CDR3 has 13 residues. V shed 4 bases and J 10 bases; nucleotides not matched to a gene: 8. This CDR3 is CASSHDRDREQFF. The DNA of the CDR3 is TGTGCCAGCAGCCACGACAGGGATCGCGAGCAGTTCTTC. Supplemented by reference TRBV5-6 and TRBJ2-1, the full variable domain reads DAGVTQSPTHLIKTRGQQVTLRCSPKSGHDTVSWYQQALGQGPQFIFQYYEEEERQRGNFPDRFSGHQFPNYSSELNVNALLLGDSALYLCASSHDRDREQFFGPGTRLTVL.

This clonotype was observed a handful of times. A much bigger clone sits one base away, suggesting this may be a read error. V usage is TRBV12-3 or TRBV12-4 and J usage is TRBJ2-7, with unresolved D. CDR3 length: 11 residues. Trimming removed 1 base from V and 9 bases from J, with 7 bases in between. The CDR3 DNA follows: TGTGCCAGCAGTTTAGGTTATAGGCAGTACTTC. This sequence encodes CASSLGYRQYF.

This clonotype occurred many times. The rearrangement uses TRBV20-1 and TRBJ2-1; 12 bases agree with TRBD2. The junction had 2 bases not matched to a gene; V was cut back by 5 bases and J by 6 bases. This CDR3 has 13 amino acids. Germline V gene lookup returns CDR1 DFQATT and CDR2 SNEGSKA (reference sequence). This chain's CDR3 is CSAWTSGANEQFF. CDR3 bases: TGCAGTGCTTGGACTAGCGGGGCCAATGAGCAGTTCTTC.

V usage is TRBV7-2 and J usage is TRBJ1-1; D unclear. Between the trimmed V and J ends, which lost 0 bases and 0 bases, there was a span of 8 bases. Germline loops: CDR1 SGHTA, CDR2 FQGNSA. The CDR3 loop spans 15 amino acids. This chain's CDR3 is CASSLAHGVNTEAFF. As DNA, the CDR3 is TGTGCCAGCAGCTTAGCGCATGGGGTGAACACTGAAGCTTTCTTT.

About this clonotype: The germline gene is not matched at one end of the junction; a read error may be the cause. The chain is built from TRBV2 and TRBJ2-2; possibly TRBD2 for D (5 bases). Germline V gene sequence: CDR1 SNHLY, CDR2 FYNNEI. This CDR3 region has 16 residues. This CDR3 is CASSEVRSANTGERFF. The CDR3 DNA is TGTGCCAGCAGTGAAGTCAGGTCGGCGAACACCGGGGAGCGGTTTTTT. Full variable domain (outside the CDR3, taken from reference TRBV2 and TRBJ2-2): EPEVTQTPSHQVTQMGQEVILRCVPISNHLYFYWYRQILGQKVEFLVSFYNNEISEKSEIFDDQFSVERPDGSNFTLKIRSTKLEDSAMYFCASSEVRSANTGERFFGEGSRLTVL.

This clonotype was counted at least ten times. The CDR3 DNA reads as TGTGCCAGCAGGGAAACAGGGAATTCACCCCTCCACTTT. The encoded protein is CASRETGNSPLHF. This chain links TRBV7-2 with TRBJ1-6; weak D call: TRBD1 (6 bases). The CDR3 spans 13 residues. V was cut by 6 bases and J by 7 bases, with 10 bases left in between. The germline V gene has CDR1 SGHTA and CDR2 FQGNSA.

As to this clonotype: Since a much larger clone is just one base distant, this may be a read error. The chain carries TRBV6-6 and TRBJ2-1, with D perhaps TRBD1 (5 bases). Looked up from germline, CDR1 is MNHNY and CDR2 is SVGAGI (reference sequence). The CDR3 has 16 amino acids. CDR3 loop: CASSFRQPGSYDEQFF. The CDR3 nucleotides read TGTGCCAGCAGTTTTCGACAGCCAGGGTCCTACGATGAGCAGTTCTTC.

This clonotype has a handful of counts. The rearrangement links TRBV6-6 to TRBJ1-1, with 9 positions matching TRBD1. The J segment lost 3 bases and the V segment lost 6 bases, leaving 17 bases of the junction unmatched. Germline V gene lookup returns CDR1 MNHNY and CDR2 SVGAGI (reference sequence). CDR3 length: 18 residues. CDR3 coding DNA: TGTGCCAGCAGCGATTTTGGACAGGGGATGAACCGGGACACTGAAGCTTTCTTT. It specifies CASSDFGQGMNRDTEAFF.

This clonotype was found many times. V is TRBV5-1 and J is TRBJ2-1; 15 nucleotides line up with TRBD2. This CDR3 is built from 18 residues. The J segment lost 5 bases and the V segment lost 4 bases, leaving 10 bases of the junction unmatched. Germline CDR1 is SGHRS and CDR2 is YFSETQ. The CDR3 DNA is TGCGCCAGCAGCAGAAGGACTAGCGGGGGGGGACGAAACAATGAGCAGTTCTTC. It yields the protein CASSRRTSGGGRNNEQFF.

This clonotype was counted ten times or more. J is TRBJ2-3 and V is TRBV28; tentative D call: TRBD1 (6 bases). V lost 2 bases and J 7 bases, leaving 13 bases between the germline ends. The length of the CDR3 is 14 residues. Germline V gene data show CDR1 as MDHEN and CDR2 as SYDVKM. The CDR3 DNA reads as TGTGCCAGCAGTTTACAACAGGGTGGGAATACGCAGTATTTT. Translated, it gives CASSLQQGGNTQYF.

Concerning this clonotype: Lacking the conserved final phenylalanine or tryptophan, this CDR3 likely reflects a read error. The chain carries TRBV12-5 and TRBJ1-1; 10 nucleotides match TRBD1. This CDR3 has 15 residues. J lost 5 bases, V lost 8 bases, and 11 bases had no gene match. Germline assignment: CDR1 LGHNT and CDR2 FRNRAP. The CDR3 DNA reads TGTGCTAGTAGCAAGGGACAGGGGCTAGGTACTGAAGCTTTCCTT. Its protein is CASSKGQGLGTEAFL.

This clonotype has just a few counts. The genes are TRBV5-4 and TRBJ2-1, with 8 positions matching TRBD2. The CDR3 is made up of 16 amino acids. Trimming at V came to 4 bases and at J to 0 bases, leaving 6 bases not matched to a gene. Germline V gene sequence: CDR1 SGHNT, CDR2 YYREEE (reference sequence). The CDR3 protein is CASSRSGASSYNEQFF. The CDR3 nucleotides are TGTGCCAGCAGCCGTAGCGGGGCCAGCTCCTACAATGAGCAGTTCTTC.

This clonotype was picked up a small number of times. It may be a read error: a sequence one base away is much more abundant. This chain connects TRBV7-2 to TRBJ1-2; 8 nucleotides match TRBD1. The CDR3 length is 14 residues. Germline values: CDR1 SGHTA, CDR2 FQGNSA. Unmatched junction bases numbered 8, after V lost 4 bases and J lost 7 bases. DNA of the CDR3: TGTACCAGCAGCTCGCGACAGGGGCAAGGTGGCTACACCTTC. Translated, it gives CTSSSRQGQGGYTF.

This chain links TRBV20-1 with TRBJ1-1, with 8 bases identical to TRBD1. The V segment lost 8 bases and the J segment 6 bases; nucleotides outside the gene matches: 8. Germline V lookup: CDR1 DFQATT, CDR2 SNEGSKA (reference sequence). The CDR3 is 12 residues long. DNA for the CDR3: TGCAGTCTGGACGGACAGGGCGCTGAAGCTTTCTTT. Its protein is CSLDGQGAEAFF.

The J gene is TRBJ2-5, the V gene TRBV12-3 or TRBV12-4; no reliable D call. V lost 7 bases and J lost 1, with 10 bases in between. The CDR3 extends over 13 amino acids. The CDR3 sequence is CASTLRFQETQYF. In nucleotides, the CDR3 is TGTGCCAGCACCCTCCGATTCCAAGAGACCCAGTACTTC.

There are many counts of this clonotype. The chain joins TRBV20-1 to TRBJ2-6, with D perhaps matching TRBD1 (5 bases). Deletions cut 3 bases from V and 0 bases from J, with 12 bases between. The V gene's germline CDR1 is DFQATT and CDR2 SNEGSKA (reference sequence). The CDR3 spans 16 residues. CDR3 DNA sequence: TGCAGTGCTAGGGCCAGGGAAAGCTCTGGGGCCAACGTCCTGACTTTC. It codes for CSARARESSGANVLTF.

V is TRBV20-1 and J is TRBJ2-7, with TRBD1 matching over 9 bases. The CDR3 loop spans 14 amino acids. Germline values: CDR1 DFQATT, CDR2 SNEGSKA (reference sequence). With V trimmed by 3 bases and J by 2 bases, 5 bases remained unmatched. CDR3 bases: TGCAGTGCTAGGATACGGGACAGGGCCTACGAGCAGTACTTC. This translates into CSARIRDRAYEQYF.

This clonotype was seen at least ten times. The chain recombines TRBV20-1 with TRBJ1-4; no reliable D call. Germline V lookup: CDR1 DFQATT, CDR2 SNEGSKA (reference sequence). V gave up 0 bases and J gave up 5 bases, with 7 bases separating them. The CDR3 has 13 residues. CDR3 residues: CSARDDGNEKLFF. The CDR3 DNA reads as TGCAGTGCTAGAGATGACGGGAATGAAAAACTGTTTTTT.

On this clonotype: It may be a read error: a sequence one base away is much more abundant. This chain joins TRBV20-1 and TRBJ2-4; weak D call: TRBD1 (6 bases). The J call may be mistaken, given a closer DNA end match to TRBJ2-7. The CDR3 has 10 residues. The V gene's germline CDR1 is DFQATT and CDR2 SNEGSKA (reference sequence). CDR3 bases: TGCGGTGGCGGACAGCACGAGCAGTACTTC. Translating it yields CGGGQHEQYF.

V and J are TRBV15 and TRBJ1-5; D gene ambiguous. V was clipped by 1 base and J by 4 bases, with 14 bases between them. The length of the CDR3 is 16 residues. Germline CDR1 LNHNV, CDR2 YYDKDF (reference sequence). The DNA of the CDR3 is TGTGCCACCAGCAGAGCCAGGTCGGGCTTGAATCAGCCCCAGCATTTT. Residues: CATSRARSGLNQPQHF.